Listed below are T cell receptor beta chains from one sample, sequenced in a study of blood T cell repertoires in COVID-19. The table came from immunoSEQ multiplex PCR; TCRdb's copy has only in-frame clones and leaves some out. The data show some 180,000 clones, with around four fifths seen just once and approximately 8% held by the top ten. Sequences were obtained from peripheral blood. These receptors all come from a woman older than 75 with COVID-19, enrolled during active disease. Each CDR3 is given with its conserved first and last residue. Fields, in order: V gene, J gene, clone size, D gene, CDR3 protein, CDR3 DNA. The D gene is left open where the match is weak. For some rows the clone size is stated as once, few or many, or as a class when expanded; others skip it.

V gene: TRBV3-1/TRBV3-2
J gene: TRBJ1-1
clone size: -
D gene: -
CDR3 protein: CASSQGGVGEAFF
CDR3 DNA: TGTGCCAGCAGCCAAGGGGGGGTCGGTGAAGCTTTCTTT

V gene: TRBV9
J gene: TRBJ2-7
clone size: -
D gene: TRBD2
CDR3 protein: CASSVGRESHEQYF
CDR3 DNA: TGTGCCAGCAGCGTAGGGCGGGAGAGTCACGAGCAGTACTTC

V gene: TRBV5-4
J gene: TRBJ1-2
clone size: -
D gene: -
CDR3 protein: CASSSPGSAYGYTF
CDR3 DNA: TGTGCCAGCAGCTCCCCCGGGAGCGCCTATGGCTACACCTTC

V gene: TRBV18
J gene: TRBJ1-1
clone size: -
D gene: -
CDR3 protein: CASSVANTEAFF
CDR3 DNA: TGTGCCAGCTCGGTGGCCAACACTGAAGCTTTCTTT

V gene: TRBV7-8
J gene: TRBJ1-2
clone size: -
D gene: -
CDR3 protein: CASSPDSNYGYTF
CDR3 DNA: TGTGCCAGCAGCCCGGACTCTAACTATGGCTACACCTTC

V gene: TRBV12-3/TRBV12-4
J gene: TRBJ2-1
clone size: -
D gene: TRBD2
CDR3 protein: CASRAGGGAEQFF
CDR3 DNA: TGTGCCAGCCGCGCGGGAGGGGGGGCGGAGCAGTTCTTC

V gene: TRBV28
J gene: TRBJ1-2
clone size: -
D gene: TRBD1
CDR3 protein: CASSRGIYGYTF
CDR3 DNA: TGTGCCAGCAGCAGGGGGATTTATGGCTACACCTTC

V gene: TRBV28
J gene: TRBJ1-4
clone size: -
D gene: -
CDR3 protein: CASTQGYPTNEKLFF
CDR3 DNA: TGTGCCAGCACACAGGGCTATCCAACTAATGAAAAACTGTTTTTT

V gene: TRBV5-1
J gene: TRBJ2-3
clone size: -
D gene: -
CDR3 protein: CASSLATTISTDTQYF
CDR3 DNA: TGCGCCAGCAGCTTGGCGACTACTATAAGCACAGATACGCAGTATTTT

V gene: TRBV6-5
J gene: TRBJ2-7
clone size: -
D gene: -
CDR3 protein: CASRPPGLFEQYF
CDR3 DNA: TGTGCCAGCAGACCTCCTGGACTTTTCGAGCAGTACTTC

V gene: TRBV28
J gene: TRBJ1-2
clone size: -
D gene: -
CDR3 protein: CASSLSAGYGYTF
CDR3 DNA: TGTGCCAGCAGTTTGTCGGCAGGGTATGGCTACACCTTC

V gene: TRBV9
J gene: TRBJ1-1
clone size: -
D gene: -
CDR3 protein: CASSVESRGRAEAFF
CDR3 DNA: TGTGCCAGCAGCGTAGAGAGCAGGGGACGGGCTGAAGCTTTCTTT

V gene: TRBV27
J gene: TRBJ2-1
clone size: -
D gene: -
CDR3 protein: CASRRPRSRDNEQFF
CDR3 DNA: TGTGCCAGCAGGAGACCGAGGAGTAGAGACAATGAGCAGTTCTTC

V gene: TRBV5-1
J gene: TRBJ2-2
clone size: once
D gene: TRBD2
CDR3 protein: CASSLRLAGSGELFF
CDR3 DNA: TGCGCCAGCAGCCTTCGTCTAGCGGGCTCCGGGGAGCTGTTTTTT

V gene: TRBV18
J gene: TRBJ1-2
clone size: -
D gene: -
CDR3 protein: CASSPTGEQAYYGYTF
CDR3 DNA: TGTGCCAGCTCACCCACTGGGGAACAGGCGTACTATGGCTACACCTTC

V gene: TRBV12-3/TRBV12-4
J gene: TRBJ1-1
clone size: -
D gene: -
CDR3 protein: CASRYGNTEAFF
CDR3 DNA: TGTGCCAGCAGATACGGGAACACTGAGGCTTTCTTT

V gene: TRBV6-5
J gene: TRBJ1-2
clone size: -
D gene: TRBD1
CDR3 protein: CASRNRTGGGYTF
CDR3 DNA: TGTGCCAGCAGAAACAGGACAGGGGGAGGCTACACCTTC

V gene: TRBV18
J gene: TRBJ1-5
clone size: -
D gene: -
CDR3 protein: CASSPGSDPGGQPQHF
CDR3 DNA: TGTGCCAGCTCACCAGGGAGTGACCCGGGGGGTCAGCCCCAGCATTTT

V gene: TRBV3-1/TRBV3-2
J gene: TRBJ1-1
clone size: once
D gene: -
CDR3 protein: CASSQGGGTNTEAFF
CDR3 DNA: TGTGCCAGCAGCCAAGGGGGGGGGACGAACACTGAAGCTTTCTTT

V gene: TRBV11-2
J gene: TRBJ1-1
clone size: few
D gene: TRBD1
CDR3 protein: CASSLGRQGKEAFF
CDR3 DNA: TGTGCCAGCAGCTTGGGGCGACAGGGCAAAGAAGCTTTCTTT

V gene: TRBV28
J gene: TRBJ2-5
clone size: -
D gene: TRBD2
CDR3 protein: CASSLAGGGQETQYF
CDR3 DNA: TGTGCCAGCAGTTTAGCGGGAGGCGGGCAAGAGACCCAGTACTTC

V gene: TRBV18
J gene: TRBJ1-2
clone size: -
D gene: -
CDR3 protein: CASSPDSNYGYTF
CDR3 DNA: TGTGCCAGCTCACCCGACAGTAACTATGGCTACACCTTC

V gene: TRBV3-1/TRBV3-2
J gene: TRBJ2-2
clone size: -
D gene: -
CDR3 protein: CASSQTELNGELFF
CDR3 DNA: TGTGCCAGCAGCCAGACAGAACTGAACGGGGAGCTGTTTTTT

V gene: TRBV25-1
J gene: TRBJ2-5
clone size: -
D gene: -
CDR3 protein: CASSRPGIGETQYF
CDR3 DNA: TGTGCCAGCAGCAGACCCGGGATCGGGGAGACCCAGTACTTC

V gene: TRBV3-1/TRBV3-2
J gene: TRBJ2-2
clone size: -
D gene: -
CDR3 protein: CASKTGGMDTGELFF
CDR3 DNA: TGTGCCAGTAAGACAGGTGGGATGGACACCGGGGAGCTGTTTTTT

V gene: TRBV19
J gene: TRBJ1-2
clone size: -
D gene: TRBD1
CDR3 protein: CASTGGLSSNYGYTF
CDR3 DNA: TGTGCCAGCACAGGGGGTTTATCTTCTAACTATGGCTACACCTTC

V gene: TRBV11-1
J gene: TRBJ1-1
clone size: -
D gene: -
CDR3 protein: CASSLPRGANTEAFF
CDR3 DNA: TGTGCCAGCAGCTTGCCCCGGGGGGCGAACACTGAAGCTTTCTTT

V gene: TRBV2
J gene: TRBJ1-5
clone size: -
D gene: -
CDR3 protein: CASSLGLINQPQHF
CDR3 DNA: TGTGCCAGCAGTCTGGGGCTAATCAATCAGCCCCAGCATTTT

V gene: TRBV20-1
J gene: TRBJ2-5
clone size: -
D gene: -
CDR3 protein: CSAERGETQYF
CDR3 DNA: TGCAGTGCTGAGAGGGGGGAGACCCAGTACTTC

V gene: TRBV7-6
J gene: TRBJ2-1
clone size: -
D gene: -
CDR3 protein: CASSSLSSYNEQFF
CDR3 DNA: TGTGCCAGCAGCTCACTAAGCTCCTACAATGAGCAGTTCTTC